This section outlines one T cell receptor (beta chain) sequence together with its context. Libraries were prepared by immunoSEQ multiplex PCR; TCRdb keeps only in-frame clonotypes and omits some of them. Here the sample spans about 73,000 clones, about 88% being singletons. The sample originates from a study of PD-L1 blockade in urothelial cancer. Trimming took off 1 base at V and 6 bases at J, with 13 bases between the two ends. This CDR3 spans 15 amino acids. CDR1 and CDR2 from the germline V gene are SGHVS and FQNEAQ. The receptor's source is a man in his sixties with urothelial cancer. The sample consisted of PBMCs, taken around atezolizumab (anti-PD-L1) treatment. The chain employs TRBV7-8 and TRBJ2-1; TRBD2 might be the D (7 bases). The CDR3 here is CASSLGGGPLNEQFF. DNA for the CDR3: TGTGCCAGCAGCTTAGGCGGGGGCCCCCTCAATGAGCAGTTCTTC.